This T cell receptor (beta chain) comes out of a study of graft-versus-host responses after intestinal transplantation. Study as a whole: Recipients had multivisceral, liver-intestinal, or isolated intestinal transplants. All recipients got anti-thymocyte globulin induction, then tacrolimus and steroids for roughly three years.

CDR3 length: 14 amino acids. V lost 2 bases, J lost 1 base, and 8 bases lay in between. CDR1 and CDR2 (germline): SGHNT, YYREEE (reference sequence). Points on this clone: Its specificity is not known.

Some clones are missing from TCRdb's copy, which holds only in-frame ones; the method was immunoSEQ multiplex PCR. This table has around 20,000 clones, over 75% appearing once. Study results and caveats: Ileal or blood samples showed some GvH clones first, and such clones were also found in recipient marrow. Circulating GvH clone levels at their peak were associated with HvG declines (early post-transplant).

Sequenced material: PBMCs, taken 14 days after transplant. V is TRBV5-4 and J is TRBJ2-3; D gene ambiguous. The receptor was isolated from a human patient who received an intestinal transplant, so some T cells may come from the graft donor. In DNA form, the CDR3 reads TGTGCCAGCAGCTTTGGAACTGGCACAGATACGCAGTATTTT. Protein: CASSFGTGTDTQYF.